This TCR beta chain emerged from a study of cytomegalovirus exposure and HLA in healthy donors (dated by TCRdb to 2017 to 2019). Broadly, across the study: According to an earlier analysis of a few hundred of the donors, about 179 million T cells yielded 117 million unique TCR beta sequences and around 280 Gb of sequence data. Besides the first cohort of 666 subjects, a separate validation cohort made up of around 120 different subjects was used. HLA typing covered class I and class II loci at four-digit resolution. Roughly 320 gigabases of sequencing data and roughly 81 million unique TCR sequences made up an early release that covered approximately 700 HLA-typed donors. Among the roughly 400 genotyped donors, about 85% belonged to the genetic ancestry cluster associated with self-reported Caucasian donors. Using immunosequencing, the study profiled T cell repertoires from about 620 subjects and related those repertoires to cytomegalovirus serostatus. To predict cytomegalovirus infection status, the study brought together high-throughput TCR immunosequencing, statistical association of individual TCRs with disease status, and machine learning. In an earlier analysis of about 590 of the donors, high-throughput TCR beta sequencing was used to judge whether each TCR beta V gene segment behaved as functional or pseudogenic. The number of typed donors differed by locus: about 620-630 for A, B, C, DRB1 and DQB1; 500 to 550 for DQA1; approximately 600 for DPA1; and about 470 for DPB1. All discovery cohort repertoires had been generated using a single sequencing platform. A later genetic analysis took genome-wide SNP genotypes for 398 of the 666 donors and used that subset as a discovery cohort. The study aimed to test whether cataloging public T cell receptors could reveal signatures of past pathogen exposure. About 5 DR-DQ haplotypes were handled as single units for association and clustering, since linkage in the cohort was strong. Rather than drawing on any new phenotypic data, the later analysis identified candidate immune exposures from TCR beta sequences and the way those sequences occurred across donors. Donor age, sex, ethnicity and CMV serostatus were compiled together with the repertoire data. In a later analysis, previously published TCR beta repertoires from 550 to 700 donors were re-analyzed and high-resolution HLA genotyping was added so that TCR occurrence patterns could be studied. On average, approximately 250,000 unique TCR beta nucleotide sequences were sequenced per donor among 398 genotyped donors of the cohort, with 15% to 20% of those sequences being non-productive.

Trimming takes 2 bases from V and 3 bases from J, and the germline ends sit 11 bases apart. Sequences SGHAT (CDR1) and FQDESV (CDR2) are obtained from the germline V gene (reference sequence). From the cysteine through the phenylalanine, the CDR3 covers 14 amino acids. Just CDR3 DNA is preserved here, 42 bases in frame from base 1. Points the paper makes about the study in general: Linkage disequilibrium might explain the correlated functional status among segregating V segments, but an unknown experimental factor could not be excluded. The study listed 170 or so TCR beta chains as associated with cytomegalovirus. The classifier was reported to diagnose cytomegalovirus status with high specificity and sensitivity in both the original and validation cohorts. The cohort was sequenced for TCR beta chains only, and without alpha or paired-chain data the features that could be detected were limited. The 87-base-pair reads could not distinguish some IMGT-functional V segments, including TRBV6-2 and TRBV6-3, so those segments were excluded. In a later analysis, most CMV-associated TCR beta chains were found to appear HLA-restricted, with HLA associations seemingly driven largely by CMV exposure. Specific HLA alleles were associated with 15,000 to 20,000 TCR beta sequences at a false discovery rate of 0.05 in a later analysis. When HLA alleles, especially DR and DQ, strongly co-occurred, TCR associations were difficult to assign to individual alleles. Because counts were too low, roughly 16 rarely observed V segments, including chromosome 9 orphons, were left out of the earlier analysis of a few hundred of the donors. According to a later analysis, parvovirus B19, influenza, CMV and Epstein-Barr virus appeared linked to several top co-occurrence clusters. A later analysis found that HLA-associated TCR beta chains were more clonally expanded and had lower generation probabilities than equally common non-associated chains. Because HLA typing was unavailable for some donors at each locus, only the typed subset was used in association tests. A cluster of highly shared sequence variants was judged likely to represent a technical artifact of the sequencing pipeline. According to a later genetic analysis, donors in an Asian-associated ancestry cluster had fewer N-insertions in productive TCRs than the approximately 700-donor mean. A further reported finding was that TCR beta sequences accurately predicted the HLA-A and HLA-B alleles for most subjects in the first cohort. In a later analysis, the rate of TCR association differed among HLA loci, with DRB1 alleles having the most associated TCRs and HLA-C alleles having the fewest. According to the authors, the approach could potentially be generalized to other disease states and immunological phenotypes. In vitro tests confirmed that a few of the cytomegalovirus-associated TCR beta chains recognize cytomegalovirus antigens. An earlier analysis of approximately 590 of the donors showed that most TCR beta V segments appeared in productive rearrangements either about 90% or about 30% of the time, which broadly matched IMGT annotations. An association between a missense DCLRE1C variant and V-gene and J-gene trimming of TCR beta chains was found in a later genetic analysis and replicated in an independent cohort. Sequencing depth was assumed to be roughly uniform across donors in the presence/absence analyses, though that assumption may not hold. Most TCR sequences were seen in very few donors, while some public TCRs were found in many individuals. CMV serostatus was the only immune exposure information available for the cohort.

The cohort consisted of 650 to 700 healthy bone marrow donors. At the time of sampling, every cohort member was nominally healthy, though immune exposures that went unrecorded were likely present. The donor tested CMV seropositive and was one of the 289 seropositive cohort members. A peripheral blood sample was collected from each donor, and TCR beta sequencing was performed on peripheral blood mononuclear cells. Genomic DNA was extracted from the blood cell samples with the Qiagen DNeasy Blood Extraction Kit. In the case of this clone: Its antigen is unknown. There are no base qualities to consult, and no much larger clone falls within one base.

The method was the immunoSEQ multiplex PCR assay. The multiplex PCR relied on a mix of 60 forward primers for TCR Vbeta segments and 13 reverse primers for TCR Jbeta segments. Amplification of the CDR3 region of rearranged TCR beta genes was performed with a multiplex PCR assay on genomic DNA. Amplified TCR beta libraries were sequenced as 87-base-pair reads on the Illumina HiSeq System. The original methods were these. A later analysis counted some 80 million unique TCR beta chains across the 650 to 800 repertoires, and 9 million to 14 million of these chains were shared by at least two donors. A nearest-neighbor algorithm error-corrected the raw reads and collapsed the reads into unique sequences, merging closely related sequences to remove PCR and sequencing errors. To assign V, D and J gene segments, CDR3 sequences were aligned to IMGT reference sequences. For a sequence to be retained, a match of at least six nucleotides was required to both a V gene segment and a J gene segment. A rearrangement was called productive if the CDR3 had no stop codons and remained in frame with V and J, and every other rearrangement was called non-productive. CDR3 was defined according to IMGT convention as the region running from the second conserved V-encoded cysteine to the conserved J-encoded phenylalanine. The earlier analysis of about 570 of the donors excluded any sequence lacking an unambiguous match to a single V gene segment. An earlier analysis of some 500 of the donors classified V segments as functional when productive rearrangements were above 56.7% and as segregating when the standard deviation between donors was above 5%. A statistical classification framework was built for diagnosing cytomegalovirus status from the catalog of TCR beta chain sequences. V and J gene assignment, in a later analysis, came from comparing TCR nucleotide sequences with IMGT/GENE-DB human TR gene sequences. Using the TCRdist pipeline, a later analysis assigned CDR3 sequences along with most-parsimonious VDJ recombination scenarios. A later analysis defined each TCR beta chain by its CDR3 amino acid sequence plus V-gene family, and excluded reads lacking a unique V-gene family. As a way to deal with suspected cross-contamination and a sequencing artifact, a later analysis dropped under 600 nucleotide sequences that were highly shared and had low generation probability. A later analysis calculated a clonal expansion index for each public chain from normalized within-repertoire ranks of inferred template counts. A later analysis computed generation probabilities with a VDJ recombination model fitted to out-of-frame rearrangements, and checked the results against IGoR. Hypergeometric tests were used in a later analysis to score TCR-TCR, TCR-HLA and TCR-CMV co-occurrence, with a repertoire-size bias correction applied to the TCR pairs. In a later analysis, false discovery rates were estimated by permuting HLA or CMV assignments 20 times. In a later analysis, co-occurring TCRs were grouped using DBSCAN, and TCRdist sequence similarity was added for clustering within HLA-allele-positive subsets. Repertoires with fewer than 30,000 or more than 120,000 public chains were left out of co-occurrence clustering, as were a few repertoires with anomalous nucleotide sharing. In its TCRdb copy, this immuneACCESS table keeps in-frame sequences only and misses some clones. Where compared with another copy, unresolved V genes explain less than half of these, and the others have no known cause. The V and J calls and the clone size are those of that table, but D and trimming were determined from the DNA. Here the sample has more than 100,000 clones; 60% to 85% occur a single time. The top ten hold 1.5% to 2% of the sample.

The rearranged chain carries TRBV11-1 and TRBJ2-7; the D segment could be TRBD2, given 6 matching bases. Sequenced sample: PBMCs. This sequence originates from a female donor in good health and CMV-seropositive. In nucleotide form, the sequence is TGTGCCAGCAGCTTAACTGACGGGAGCTACGAGCAGTACTTC. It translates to CASSLTDGSYEQYF.